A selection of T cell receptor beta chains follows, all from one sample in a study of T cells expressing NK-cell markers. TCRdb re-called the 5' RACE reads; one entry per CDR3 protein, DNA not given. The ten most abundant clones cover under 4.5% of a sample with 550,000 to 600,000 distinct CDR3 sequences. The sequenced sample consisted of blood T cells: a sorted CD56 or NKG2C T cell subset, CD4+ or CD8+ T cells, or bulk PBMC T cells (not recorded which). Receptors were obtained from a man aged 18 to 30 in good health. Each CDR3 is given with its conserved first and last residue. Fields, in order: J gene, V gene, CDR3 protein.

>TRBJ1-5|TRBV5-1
CASSSPTKRGNQPQHF
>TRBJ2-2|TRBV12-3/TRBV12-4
CASTTLAWGGDTGELFF
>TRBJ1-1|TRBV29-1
CSVERSVEAFF
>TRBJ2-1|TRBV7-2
CASGTGDLNEQFF
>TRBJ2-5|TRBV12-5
CASATGGETQYF
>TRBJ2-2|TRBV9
CASTKGAGELFF
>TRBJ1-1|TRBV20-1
CSARDSKVTEAFF
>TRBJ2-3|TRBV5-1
CASSSRVRDTQYF
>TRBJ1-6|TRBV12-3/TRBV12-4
CASKKDRNSPLHF
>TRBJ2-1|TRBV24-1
CATSDFGGGRNYNEQFF
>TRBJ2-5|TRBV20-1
CSAREGRYQETQYF
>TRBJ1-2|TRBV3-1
CASSQSANYGYTF
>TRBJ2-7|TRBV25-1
CASRGTVRYEQYF
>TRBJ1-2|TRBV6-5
CASSPGNVGYTF
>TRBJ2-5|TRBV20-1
CSAPGGTQETQYF
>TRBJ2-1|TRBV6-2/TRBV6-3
CASSYPDGTSGVSSYNEQFF
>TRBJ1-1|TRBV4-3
CASSQGESQNTEAFF
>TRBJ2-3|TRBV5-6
CASSDENQLDTQYF
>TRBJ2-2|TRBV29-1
CSVVTGGAPGELFF
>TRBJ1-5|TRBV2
CASGQGGPVYSNQPQHF
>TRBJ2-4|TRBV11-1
CASSRVRGAKNIQYF
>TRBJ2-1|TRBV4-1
CASSQKAIAGGSYNEQFF
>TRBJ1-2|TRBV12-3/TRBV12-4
CASRRDTGDYGYTF
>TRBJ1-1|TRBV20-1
CSARDVQGEGTEAFF
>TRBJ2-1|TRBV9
CASSVVIAGAGNEQFF
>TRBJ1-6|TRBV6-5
CASRPPGGGLHF
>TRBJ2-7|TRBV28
CASLGTATYEQYF
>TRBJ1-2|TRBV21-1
CASSKPKYGTGGYTF